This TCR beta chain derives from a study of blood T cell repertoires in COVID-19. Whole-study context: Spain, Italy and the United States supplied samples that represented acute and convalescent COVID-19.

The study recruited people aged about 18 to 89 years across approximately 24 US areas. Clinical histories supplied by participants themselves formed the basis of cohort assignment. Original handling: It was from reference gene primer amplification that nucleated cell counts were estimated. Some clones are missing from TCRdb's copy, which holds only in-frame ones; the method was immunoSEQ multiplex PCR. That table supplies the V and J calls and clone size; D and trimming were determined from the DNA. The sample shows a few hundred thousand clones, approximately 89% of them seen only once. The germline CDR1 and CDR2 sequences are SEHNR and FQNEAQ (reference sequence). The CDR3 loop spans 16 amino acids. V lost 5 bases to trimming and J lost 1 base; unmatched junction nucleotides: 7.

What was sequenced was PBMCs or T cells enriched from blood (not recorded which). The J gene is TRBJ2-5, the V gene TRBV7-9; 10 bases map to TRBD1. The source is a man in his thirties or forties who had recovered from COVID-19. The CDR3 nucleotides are TGTGCCAGCAGCCCCGGGACAGGGGCCGCCCAAGAGACCCAGTACTTC. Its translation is CASSPGTGAAQETQYF.